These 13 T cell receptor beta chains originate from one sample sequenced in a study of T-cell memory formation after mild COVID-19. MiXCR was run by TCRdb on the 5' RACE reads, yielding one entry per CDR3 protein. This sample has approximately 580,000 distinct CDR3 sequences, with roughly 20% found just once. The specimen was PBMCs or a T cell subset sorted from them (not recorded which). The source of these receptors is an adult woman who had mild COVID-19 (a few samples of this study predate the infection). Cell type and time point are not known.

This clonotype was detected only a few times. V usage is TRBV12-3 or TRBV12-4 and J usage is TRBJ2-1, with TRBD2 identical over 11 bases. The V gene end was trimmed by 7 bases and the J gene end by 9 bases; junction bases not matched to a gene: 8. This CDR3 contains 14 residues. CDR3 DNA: TGTGCCAGCACCCTTAGCGGGAGGGCCGGTGAGCAGTTCTTC. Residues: CASTLSGRAGEQFF.

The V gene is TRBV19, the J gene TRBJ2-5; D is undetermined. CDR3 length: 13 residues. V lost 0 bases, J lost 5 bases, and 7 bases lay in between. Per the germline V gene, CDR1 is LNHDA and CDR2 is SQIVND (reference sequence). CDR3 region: CASSIDAWETQYF. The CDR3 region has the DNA TGTGCCAGTAGTATAGATGCTTGGGAGACCCAGTACTTC.

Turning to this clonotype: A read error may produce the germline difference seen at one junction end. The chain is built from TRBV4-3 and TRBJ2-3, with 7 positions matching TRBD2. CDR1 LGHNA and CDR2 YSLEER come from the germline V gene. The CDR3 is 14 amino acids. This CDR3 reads CASKPPSGTDTLYF. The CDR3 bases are TGCGCCAGCAAACCTCCTAGCGGAACAGATACGCTGTATTTT.

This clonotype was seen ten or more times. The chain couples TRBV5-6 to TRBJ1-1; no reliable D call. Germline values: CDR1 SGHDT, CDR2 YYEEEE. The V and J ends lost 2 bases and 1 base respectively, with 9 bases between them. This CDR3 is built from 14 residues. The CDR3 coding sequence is TGTGCCAGCAGCTTTATCAGCGGGAACACTGAAGCTTTCTTT. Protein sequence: CASSFISGNTEAFF.

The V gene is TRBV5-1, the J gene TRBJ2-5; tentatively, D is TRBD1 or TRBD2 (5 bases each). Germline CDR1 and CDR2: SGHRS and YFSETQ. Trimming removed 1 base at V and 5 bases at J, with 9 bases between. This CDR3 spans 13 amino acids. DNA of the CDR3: TGCGCCAGCAGCTTGAAGGGGACGGAGACCCAGTACTTC. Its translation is CASSLKGTETQYF.

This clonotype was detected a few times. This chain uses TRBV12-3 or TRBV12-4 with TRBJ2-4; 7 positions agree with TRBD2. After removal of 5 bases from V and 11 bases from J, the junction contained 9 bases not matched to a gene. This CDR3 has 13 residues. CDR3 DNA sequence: TGTGCCAGCAGTCCGCCCACTCGGGGGGTTCAGTACTTC. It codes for CASSPPTRGVQYF.

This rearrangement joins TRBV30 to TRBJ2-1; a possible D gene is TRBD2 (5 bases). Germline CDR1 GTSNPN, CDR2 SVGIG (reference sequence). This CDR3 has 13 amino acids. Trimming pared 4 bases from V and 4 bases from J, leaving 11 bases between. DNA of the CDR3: TGTGCCTGGATAGTAGCGAATTACAATGAGCAGTTCTTC. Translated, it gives CAWIVANYNEQFF. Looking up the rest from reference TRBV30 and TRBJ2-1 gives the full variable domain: SQTIHQWPATLVQPVGSPLSLECTVEGTSNPNLYWYRQAAGRGLQLLFYSVGIGQISSEVPQNLSASRPQDRQFILSSKKLLLSDSGFYLCAWIVANYNEQFFGPGTRLTVL.

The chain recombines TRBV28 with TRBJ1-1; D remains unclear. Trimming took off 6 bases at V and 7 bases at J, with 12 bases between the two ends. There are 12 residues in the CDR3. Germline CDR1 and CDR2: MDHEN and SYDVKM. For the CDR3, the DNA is TGTGCCAGCAGCCTGGACCGATTTGAAGCTTTCTTT. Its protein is CASSLDRFEAFF.

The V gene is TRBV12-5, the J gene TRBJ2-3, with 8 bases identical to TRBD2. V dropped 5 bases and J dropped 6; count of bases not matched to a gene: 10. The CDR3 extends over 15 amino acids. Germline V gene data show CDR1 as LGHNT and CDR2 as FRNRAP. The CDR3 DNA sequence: TGTGCTAGTGGTCAATCCGGGACTAGGAAGGATACGCAGTATTTT. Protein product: CASGQSGTRKDTQYF.

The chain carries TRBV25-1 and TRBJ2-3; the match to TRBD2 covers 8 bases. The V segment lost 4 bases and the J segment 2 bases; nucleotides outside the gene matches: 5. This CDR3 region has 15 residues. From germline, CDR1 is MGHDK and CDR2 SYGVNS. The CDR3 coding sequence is TGTGCCAGCAGTGTTGCGGGAGGACCCACAGATACGCAGTATTTT. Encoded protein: CASSVAGGPTDTQYF.

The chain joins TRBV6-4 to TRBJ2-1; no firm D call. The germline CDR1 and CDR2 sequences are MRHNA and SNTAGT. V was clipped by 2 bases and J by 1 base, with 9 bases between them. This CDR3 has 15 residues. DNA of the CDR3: TGTGCCAGCAGTGACGGGTACAGATCCTACAATGAGCAGTTCTTC. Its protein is CASSDGYRSYNEQFF.

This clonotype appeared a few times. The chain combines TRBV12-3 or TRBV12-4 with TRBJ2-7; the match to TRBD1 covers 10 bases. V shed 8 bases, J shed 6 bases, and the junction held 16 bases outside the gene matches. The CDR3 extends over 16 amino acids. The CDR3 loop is CASQTGTRDRGSEQYF. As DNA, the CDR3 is TGTGCCAGCCAAACGGGGACCCGGGACAGGGGTAGCGAGCAGTACTTC.

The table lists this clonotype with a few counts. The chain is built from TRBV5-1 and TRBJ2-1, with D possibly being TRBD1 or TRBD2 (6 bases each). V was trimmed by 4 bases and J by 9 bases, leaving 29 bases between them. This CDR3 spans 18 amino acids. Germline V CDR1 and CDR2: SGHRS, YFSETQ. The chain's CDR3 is CASSGGAGVGTKFIEQFF. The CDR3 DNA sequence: TGCGCCAGCAGCGGAGGGGCAGGGGTCGGGACAAAGTTCATTGAGCAGTTCTTC.